This TCR beta chain stems from a study of shared clonotypes between healthy human individuals. Study at large: Per-donor plates numbered three CD4 naive, three CD4 memory, two CD8 naive and one CD8 memory.

Donation came from healthy HIV-negative adults that had no recent acute infections or vaccinations. Sequenced by immunoSEQ multiplex PCR; TCRdb stores in-frame clones only, minus some. This table holds roughly 2.2 million clones, just under 95% found once. The sequence was obtained from a man younger than 30 in good health. Some clones in this sample may be carry-over from other donors' samples. Sequencing input: naive CD4+ T cells from PBMCs. This sample's subset: CD45RA+ positively selected.

The CDR3 bases are TGTGCCAGCAGTGAATTGGTGGGCGGCTACGAGCAGTACTTC. It translates to CASSELVGGYEQYF. The gene calls are TRBV2 and TRBJ2-7; D is unresolved. Trimming took off 2 bases at V and 3 bases at J, with 11 bases between the two ends. CDR3 size: 14 residues. The germline V gene encodes CDR1 SNHLY and CDR2 FYNNEI.